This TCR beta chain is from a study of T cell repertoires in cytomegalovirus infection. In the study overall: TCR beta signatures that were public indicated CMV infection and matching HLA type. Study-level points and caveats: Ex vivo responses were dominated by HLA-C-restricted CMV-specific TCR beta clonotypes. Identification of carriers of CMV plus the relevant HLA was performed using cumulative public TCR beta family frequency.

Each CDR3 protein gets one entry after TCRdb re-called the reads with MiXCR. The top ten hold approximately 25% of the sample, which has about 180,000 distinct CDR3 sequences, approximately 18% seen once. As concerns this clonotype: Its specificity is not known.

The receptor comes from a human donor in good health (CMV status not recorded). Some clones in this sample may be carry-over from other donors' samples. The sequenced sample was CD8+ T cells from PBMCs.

DNA of the CDR3: TGTGCCAGCAGCTCCAGACGAAGGGGGCCCCTATCAGCCAAAAACATTCAGTACTTC. Residues: CASSSRRRGPLSAKNIQYF. V usage is TRBV7-9 and J usage is TRBJ2-4, with TRBD1 matching over 7 bases. Trimming removed 4 bases from V and 0 bases from J; junction bases left unmatched: 15. Per the germline V gene, CDR1 is SEHNR and CDR2 is FQNEAQ (reference sequence). This CDR3 spans 19 amino acids.